This T cell receptor (beta chain) was recovered during a study of CD8+CD57+ T cells in acquired aplastic anemia. This clonotype showed up just a few times. Its antigen is not known. Patients selected for sequencing had displayed CD8+CD57+ cell expansion by flow cytometry. Study conclusions and caveats: Between patients and controls, approximately 29 CD8+ CDR3 sequences were found in common.

Genomic DNA, the template, was used for profiling of the TCR beta VDJ and CDR3. TCRdb used MiXCR to reprocess the reads, holding one entry per CDR3 protein. The sample holds about 160,000 distinct CDR3 sequences, around 52% seen once. This CDR3 has 14 residues. Germline CDR1 reads SNHLY; CDR2 reads FYNNEI. V lost 2 bases, J lost 10 bases, and 7 bases stayed unmatched. V gene TRBV2 combines with J gene TRBJ2-1, with 8 bases aligning to TRBD2. The receptor was isolated from a human donor with aplastic anemia. The specimen sequenced was sorted CD4+, CD8+, or CD8+CD57+ T cells (not recorded which) from PBMCs. The CDR3 nucleotides read TGTGCCAGCAGTGAACGGGGCATAGCGGGAGAGCAGTTCTTC. It encodes CASSERGIAGEQFF.